This TCR delta chain was retrieved from a study of gamma-delta chains in newborns, infants, children. Study at large: Microbial exposure reportedly drives polyclonal innate γδ T cell expansion after birth.

TCRdb re-analyzed the reads via CATT. The sample consists of approximately 3,400 delta-chain clones, about 1.3% of them appearing once. About this clone itself: A far larger clone is a single base away, which makes a read error likely. This sample also contains other DNA sequences that code for the same CDR3.

With 3 bases clipped from V and 11 bases from J, the junction kept 9 bases outside the gene matches. CDR1 and CDR2 (germline): GEAIGNYY, EKD. The CDR3 sequence is 15 residues long. The rearrangement links TRDV2 to TRDJ2; 12 nucleotides match TRDD3. The specimen sequenced was blood. The receptor's source is a child who was a newborn, infant or young child, either healthy, febrile or measles-vaccinated (not recorded which). CDR3 sequence (DNA): TGTGCCTGTGACCTACTGGGGGATACTGAAGCGCAACTCTTCTTT. Protein: CACDLLGDTEAQLFF.